A single sample is the source of the 28 T cell receptor beta chains below, sequenced in a study of radiation and T cells in renal cell carcinoma (dated by TCRdb to the early 2020s). Library method: the immunoSEQ multiplex PCR assay. TCRdb mirrors the immuneACCESS table, restricted to in-frame sequences. Some clones are absent from its copies; in checked studies, under half trace to an unresolved V gene, and the reason for the others is unknown. The sample table records some 120,000 clones; 70% to 90% of these occur just once. The ten biggest clones cover about 5.6% of the sample. What the time point label conveys for this sample: blood 2 weeks post-SBRT. The label giving this sample's treatment or condition can be read as: 15 Gy SBRT to primary tumor, nephrectomy 4 weeks later. Material: blood, obtained from a patient whose treatment included radiotherapy and nephrectomy. These receptors came from an older woman with renal cell carcinoma.

The chain couples TRBV28 to TRBJ1-2, with D hard to call. This CDR3 contains 12 residues. V was pared by 6 bases and J by 4 bases, with 9 bases between. Germline assignment: CDR1 MDHEN and CDR2 SYDVKM. CDR3 DNA sequence: TGTGCCAGCAGCAGACTGAGCTATGGCTACACCTTC. Its protein is CASSRLSYGYTF.

On this clone itself: A read error may produce the germline difference seen at one junction end. The V gene is TRBV7-7, the J gene TRBJ2-7; D uncertain. The germline V gene encodes CDR1 SSHAT and CDR2 FNYEAQ (reference sequence). This CDR3 has 13 amino acids. The CDR3 nucleotides are TGTGCTAGCAGCTTCCCCAGAACCTACGAGCAGTACTTC. This encodes CASSFPRTYEQYF.

The chain combines TRBV27 with TRBJ1-6; possible D gene TRBD1, 6 bases. CDR1 and CDR2 from the germline V gene are MNHEY and SMNVEV (reference sequence). The V end lost 5 bases, the J end lost 3 bases, and 11 bases lay between the germline ends. The CDR3 contains 15 residues. CDR3 region: CASSTHRDYNSPLHF. CDR3 nucleotides: TGTGCCAGCAGTACACACAGGGACTATAATTCACCCCTCCACTTT.

The chain couples TRBV29-1 to TRBJ2-6, with D tentatively TRBD2 (6 bases). The germline V gene encodes CDR1 SQVTM and CDR2 ANQGSEA. The CDR3 is 17 amino acids. Deletions cut 0 bases from V and 0 bases from J, with 12 bases between. The CDR3, as DNA: TGCAGCGTTGAAGAATGGAGGGGACCCTCTGGGGCCAACGTCCTGACTTTC. Translated, it gives CSVEEWRGPSGANVLTF. Supplemented by reference TRBV29-1 and TRBJ2-6, the full variable domain reads SAVISQKPSRDICQRGTSLTIQCQVDSQVTMMFWYRQQPGQSLTLIATANQGSEATYESGFVIDKFPISRPNLTFSTLTVSNMSPEDSSIYLCSVEEWRGPSGANVLTFGAGSRLTVL.

The V and J genes are TRBV7-9 and TRBJ2-1; TRBD2 agrees at 7 bases. Looked up from germline, CDR1 is SEHNR and CDR2 is FQNEAQ (reference sequence). Unmatched junction bases numbered 14, after V lost 6 bases and J lost 6 bases. This CDR3 has 16 amino acids. This CDR3 reads CASSRAGRKRSNEQFF. The CDR3 coding sequence is TGTGCCAGCAGTAGAGCCGGGAGGAAGCGGTCCAATGAGCAGTTCTTC.

The chain couples TRBV7-2 to TRBJ2-1, with 10 bases aligning to TRBD2. Unmatched junction bases numbered 3, after V lost 4 bases and J lost 6 bases. Germline loops: CDR1 SGHTA, CDR2 FQGNSA. The CDR3 contains 14 residues. CDR3 DNA sequence: TGTGCCAGCAGCTCTAGCGGGGGCCCCAATGAGCAGTTCTTC. It encodes CASSSSGGPNEQFF.

V is TRBV15 and J is TRBJ2-1, with 13 bases identical to TRBD2. Germline values: CDR1 LNHNV, CDR2 YYDKDF (reference sequence). V shed 3 bases, J shed 15 bases, and the junction held 14 bases outside the gene matches. The CDR3 loop spans 16 amino acids. The CDR3 DNA sequence: TGTGCCACCAGCAGCCGACTAGCGGGGGGATATAGGTGGCCGTTCTTC. It is translated as CATSSRLAGGYRWPFF.

This clone has only one observation. The chain recombines TRBV7-8 with TRBJ1-1, with unresolved D. The germline gives CDR1 SGHVS, CDR2 FQNEAQ. Trimming removed 4 bases from V and 0 bases from J, with 12 bases in between. The CDR3 spans 15 residues. CDR3 loop: CASSSKDRMNTEAFF. The CDR3 nucleotides are TGTGCCAGCAGCTCGAAAGACCGTATGAACACTGAAGCTTTCTTT.

This sequence joins TRBV7-9 and TRBJ1-1; tentatively, D is TRBD1 (5 bases). The CDR3 has 14 amino acids. V was cut by 2 bases and J by 4 bases, with 11 bases left in between. Germline V gives CDR1 SEHNR, CDR2 FQNEAQ (reference sequence). The CDR3 DNA sequence: TGTGCCAGCAGCTTAATAAGGGGAGGCACTGAAGCTTTCTTT. Translating it yields CASSLIRGGTEAFF. The whole variable domain, remainder taken from reference TRBV7-9 and TRBJ1-1, is DTGVSQNPRHKITKRGQNVTFRCDPISEHNRLYWYRQTLGQGPEFLTYFQNEAQLEKSRLLSDRFSAERPKGSFSTLEIQRTEQGDSAMYLCASSLIRGGTEAFFGQGTRLTVV.

V usage is TRBV5-1 and J usage is TRBJ2-3, with 16 bases lining up with TRBD2. V gave up 4 bases and J gave up 0 bases; unmatched junction bases: 8. Germline V gives CDR1 SGHRS, CDR2 YFSETQ. The CDR3 has 19 residues. The CDR3 nucleotides are TGCGCCAGCAGCCCGGGACTAGCGGGGGGGCGGACTAGCACAGATACGCAGTATTTT. As protein: CASSPGLAGGRTSTDTQYF.

V usage is TRBV7-8 and J usage is TRBJ1-2, with 11 bases fitting TRBD1. CDR3 length: 18 residues. CDR1 is SGHVS, CDR2 FQNEAQ, per germline. Germline trimming cut 2 bases from V and 2 bases from J; bases unmatched to any gene: 10. The CDR3 sequence: CASSLTGQGAILNYGYTF. CDR3 in DNA: TGTGCCAGCAGCTTAACCGGACAGGGGGCCATTTTGAACTATGGCTACACCTTC.

This chain joins TRBV27 and TRBJ2-7; the match to TRBD1 covers 10 bases. The CDR3 has 13 amino acids. With V trimmed by 9 bases and J by 5 bases, 7 bases remained unmatched. Germline loops: CDR1 MNHEY, CDR2 SMNVEV (reference sequence). CDR3 region: CASWRQGAHEQYF. In nucleotides, the CDR3 is TGTGCCAGTTGGAGACAGGGGGCCCACGAGCAGTACTTC.

The chain carries TRBV7-2 and TRBJ2-7; TRBD2 matches at 11 bases. V was clipped by 5 bases and J by 5 bases; unmatched bases: 8. The germline V gene encodes CDR1 SGHTA and CDR2 FQGNSA. This CDR3 is built from 15 residues. CDR3 sequence (DNA): TGTGCCAGCAGCGCTAGCCTAGCGGGGGGCCACGAGCAGTACTTC. Encoded protein: CASSASLAGGHEQYF.

This chain links TRBV28 with TRBJ1-1; 8 bases match TRBD1. Per the germline V gene, CDR1 is MDHEN and CDR2 is SYDVKM. There are 15 residues in the CDR3. J gave up 1 base and V 5 bases, and 6 bases lay outside the gene matches. The CDR3 coding sequence is TGTGCCAGCAGTCCGCCGGGACAGGCGAACACTGAAGCTTTCTTT. Residues: CASSPPGQANTEAFF.

With respect to this clone: This CDR3 is also generated by other DNA sequences in the sample. The genes are TRBV9 and TRBJ2-1; TRBD2 matches at 11 bases. This CDR3 is 15 amino acids long. The ends lost 1 base at V and 4 bases at J; junction bases unmatched: 1. Germline lookup yields CDR1 SGDLS and CDR2 YYNGEE. CDR3 sequence: CASSVSSGGYNEQFF. The CDR3 DNA reads TGTGCCAGCAGCGTATCTAGCGGGGGGTACAATGAGCAGTTCTTC. The variable domain in full, completed from reference TRBV9 and TRBJ2-1, reads DSGVTQTPKHLITATGQRVTLRCSPRSGDLSVYWYQQSLDQGLQFLIQYYNGEERAKGNILERFSAQQFPDLHSELNLSSLELGDSALYFCASSVSSGGYNEQFFGPGTRLTVL.

This rearrangement joins TRBV28 to TRBJ1-1; D may be TRBD1 (5 bases). Germline V gene data show CDR1 as MDHEN and CDR2 as SYDVKM. The CDR3 length is 17 residues. Trimming took 0 bases from V and 0 from J, leaving 14 bases between them. The CDR3 region has the DNA TGTGCCAGCAGTTTATGGCGGGGGGGAACCCTGAACACTGAAGCTTTCTTT. It is translated as CASSLWRGGTLNTEAFF.

The J gene is TRBJ1-1, the V gene TRBV5-1; 7 nucleotides match TRBD1. CDR1 and CDR2 from the germline V gene are SGHRS and YFSETQ. This CDR3 is 14 amino acids long. The junction had 2 bases not matched to a gene; V was cut back by 3 bases and J by 0 bases. CDR3 region: CASSWTGLNTEAFF. CDR3 nucleotide sequence: TGCGCCAGCAGCTGGACAGGATTGAACACTGAAGCTTTCTTT.

The chain is built from TRBV29-1 and TRBJ2-1, with 10 bases fitting TRBD1. Germline loops: CDR1 SQVTM, CDR2 ANQGSEA. The CDR3 length is 12 residues. V gave up 7 bases and J gave up 4 bases; unmatched junction bases: 1. The CDR3 nucleotides are TGCAGCGGGGGACAGGGGTACAATGAGCAGTTCTTC. It specifies CSGGQGYNEQFF.

The rearrangement links TRBV6-5 to TRBJ1-2, with D perhaps matching TRBD1 (6 bases). CDR1 is MNHEY and CDR2 is SVGAGI in the germline V gene. V was cut by 7 bases and J by 8 bases, with 14 bases left in between. The CDR3 covers 12 residues. The CDR3 region is CASKQGSTGYTF. DNA for the CDR3: TGTGCCAGCAAACAGGGTTCGACGGGCTACACCTTC.

To note about this clone: Other nucleotide sequences in the sample specify the same CDR3. The rearrangement links TRBV9 to TRBJ1-1; TRBD1 is a possible D gene (6 bases). The CDR3 length is 14 residues. V lost 2 bases and J 0 bases, leaving 8 bases between the germline ends. From germline, CDR1 is SGDLS and CDR2 YYNGEE. DNA of the CDR3: TGTGCCAGCAGCGTGGGACATCTGAACACTGAAGCTTTCTTT. Translating gives CASSVGHLNTEAFF.

The chain recombines TRBV28 with TRBJ2-7, with D hard to call. Germline V lookup: CDR1 MDHEN, CDR2 SYDVKM. The CDR3 is made up of 13 amino acids. Trimming stripped 5 bases from V and 0 bases from J, with 8 bases between. The CDR3 nucleotides read TGTGCCAGCAGTCGGACCTTCTCCTACGAGCAGTACTTC. It yields the protein CASSRTFSYEQYF. The complete variable domain, with remaining parts taken from reference TRBV28 and TRBJ2-7, reads DVKVTQSSRYLVKRTGEKVFLECVQDMDHENMFWYRQDPGLGLRLIYFSYDVKMKEKGDIPEGYSVSREKKERFSLILESASTNQTSMYLCASSRTFSYEQYFGPGTRLTVT.

The chain joins TRBV6-5 to TRBJ1-2; D is ambiguous. Trimming removed 4 bases at V and 2 bases at J, with 11 bases between. CDR3 length equals 14 residues. Per the germline V gene, CDR1 is MNHEY and CDR2 is SVGAGI. In nucleotides, the CDR3 is TGTGCCAGCAGTTTCGAAGACCGAAACTATGGCTACACCTTC. Encoded protein: CASSFEDRNYGYTF.

This chain uses TRBV27 with TRBJ2-5, with 7 bases that match TRBD2. V lost 4 bases, J lost 2 bases, and 7 bases stayed unmatched. Per germline, CDR1 MNHEY and CDR2 SMNVEV (reference sequence). The CDR3 runs 15 residues. The chain's CDR3 is CASSSFRDYQETQYF. The CDR3 nucleotides read TGTGCCAGCAGTTCCTTCCGGGACTATCAAGAGACCCAGTACTTC.

V and J are TRBV27 and TRBJ1-2; D may be TRBD1 (5 bases). Germline V gene sequence: CDR1 MNHEY, CDR2 SMNVEV (reference sequence). Deletions cut 4 bases from V and 4 bases from J, with 13 bases between. The CDR3 is made up of 14 amino acids. CDR3 sequence (DNA): TGTGCCAGCAGTTACTCCAGGGTGAGCTATGGCTACACCTTC. Its protein is CASSYSRVSYGYTF.

The rearrangement uses TRBV19 and TRBJ2-1, with a tentative D call TRBD2 (5 bases). This CDR3 region has 15 residues. V gave up 0 bases and J gave up 4 bases, with 10 bases separating them. Germline CDR1 and CDR2: LNHDA and SQIVND (reference sequence). CDR3 residues: CASSIDEGSYNEQFF. DNA of the CDR3: TGTGCCAGTAGTATAGATGAAGGGAGTTACAATGAGCAGTTCTTC.

The chain links TRBV5-6 to TRBJ2-7; D possibly uses TRBD1 or TRBD2 (5 bases each). Germline CDR1 is SGHDT and CDR2 is YYEEEE. V dropped 4 bases and J dropped 3 bases, with 14 bases sitting between them. This CDR3 has 14 residues. In nucleotides, the CDR3 is TGTGCCAGCAGCCCCGGGACCGGCGGCTACGAGCAGTACTTC. The encoded protein is CASSPGTGGYEQYF.

The rearrangement links TRBV7-2 to TRBJ2-7; TRBD1 matches 9 bases. The CDR3 runs 15 residues. CDR1 and CDR2 from the germline V gene are SGHTA and FQGNSA. The ends lost 1 base at V and 1 base at J; junction bases unmatched: 2. CDR3 sequence: CASSLGGTGSYEQYF. The CDR3 nucleotides read TGTGCCAGCAGCTTAGGTGGGACAGGGTCCTACGAGCAGTACTTC.

The genes are TRBV29-1 and TRBJ2-7; a weak D match, TRBD2 (5 bases). This CDR3 contains 15 residues. Germline loops: CDR1 SQVTM, CDR2 ANQGSEA. Trimming removed 5 bases at V and 2 bases at J, with 19 bases between. The DNA of the CDR3 is TGCAGCGTTATTGGGCGAGAGGGCACAGCCTACGAGCAGTACTTC. Translation: CSVIGREGTAYEQYF.